This T cell receptor (beta chain) comes out of a study of post-analysis software for immune sequencing data. For the study at large: Recorded subtypes: relapsing-remitting, secondary progressive, progressive-relapsing; some patients unannotated. Findings and caveats of the study: Compared with controls, patients had more of roughly 5 TRBV segments, including TRBV5-6, TRBV5-1 and TRBV20-1. The study found significantly lower normalized Chao1 diversity in multiple sclerosis patients than in controls.

This clonotype came up a few times. What it binds is unknown. Since a much larger clone is just one base distant, this may be a read error. Unique molecular identifiers tagged the TCR beta cDNA libraries. TCRdb recomputed calls from the PCR reads with MiXCR, one row per CDR3 protein. The sample carries approximately 260,000 distinct CDR3 sequences, 36% recorded once. This CDR3 comprises 11 residues. Sequenced: blood. The TCR was taken from a girl between 5 and 17 years old with multiple sclerosis. This chain links TRBV12-3 or TRBV12-4 with TRBJ2-5; D is perhaps TRBD1 (5 bases). The J call may not be correct, given that the DNA end is closer to TRBJ2-7. CDR3: CARSFGAEQYF. CDR3 sequence (DNA): TGTGCCCGCAGTTTTGGGGCCGAGCAGTACTTC.